A selection of T cell receptor beta chains follows, all from one sample in a study of T-cell reconstitution after alpha-beta-depleted transplantation in children. TCRdb called the PCR reads again in MiXCR, with one record for every CDR3 protein. The sample has approximately 190,000 distinct CDR3 sequences, roughly 6.3% seen once. The material was PBMCs, obtained before TCRalphabeta/CD19-depleted stem cell transplant. The receptor source for this set is a girl less than two years old with combined immunodeficiency, due to receive a stem cell transplant. The CDR3 runs from the conserved cysteine through the conserved F or W. Fields, in order: V gene, clone size, J gene, D gene, CDR3 DNA, CDR3 protein. A D gene is named only where the DNA matches it firmly. Where a row states a size, it is once, few, many or the class of an expanded clone; other rows omit it.

v_gene: TRBV27
abundance: many
j_gene: TRBJ1-2
d_gene: TRBD1
CDR3nt: TGTGCCAGCAGCCCCAAAGGGACAGGCATAAACTGGCGTGGCTACACCTTC
CDR3aa: CASSPKGTGINWRGYTF

v_gene: TRBV11-2
abundance: many
j_gene: TRBJ2-7
d_gene: .
CDR3nt: TGTGCCAGCAGCTTAATCTTCGACGAGCAGTACTTC
CDR3aa: CASSLIFDEQYF

v_gene: TRBV2
abundance: .
j_gene: TRBJ1-5
d_gene: .
CDR3nt: TGTGCCAGCAGTTTCGGACAGACTGGAGGCAATCAGCCCCAGCATTTT
CDR3aa: CASSFGQTGGNQPQHF

v_gene: TRBV4-3
abundance: many
j_gene: TRBJ2-1
d_gene: .
CDR3nt: TGCGCCAGCAGCCAAGCGGAGATACCGTACAATGAGCAGTTCTTC
CDR3aa: CASSQAEIPYNEQFF

v_gene: TRBV2
abundance: .
j_gene: TRBJ2-2
d_gene: .
CDR3nt: TGTGCCAGCAAGTCAGGGAGCGCCGGGGAGCTGTTTTTT
CDR3aa: CASKSGSAGELFF

v_gene: TRBV12-3/TRBV12-4
abundance: few
j_gene: TRBJ1-5
d_gene: TRBD1
CDR3nt: TGTGCCAGCAGCATAGCGGGACAGGCGCTAAGTAGCAATCAGCCCCAGCATTTT
CDR3aa: CASSIAGQALSSNQPQHF

v_gene: TRBV20-1
abundance: few
j_gene: TRBJ2-6
d_gene: .
CDR3nt: TGCAGTGCTAGGGGAAACTCCGGGGCCAACGTCCTGACTTTC
CDR3aa: CSARGNSGANVLTF

v_gene: TRBV28
abundance: many
j_gene: TRBJ1-2
d_gene: .
CDR3nt: TGTGCCAGCATCCGCACCCGGGGCCTTACCCTTTTTAGGTATGGCTACACCTTC
CDR3aa: CASIRTRGLTLFRYGYTF

v_gene: TRBV14
abundance: many
j_gene: TRBJ2-7
d_gene: TRBD2
CDR3nt: TGTGCCAGCGCCAAGTCCCTTCATCAGCGGGGGACGATTTCCTACGAGCAGTACTTC
CDR3aa: CASAKSLHQRGTISYEQYF

v_gene: TRBV29-1
abundance: many
j_gene: TRBJ1-1
d_gene: TRBD1
CDR3nt: TGCAGCGTTATGAGAGGAGCAGAGTACCGGGACAGGGTAATGAGCACTGAAGCTTTCTTT
CDR3aa: CSVMRGAEYRDRVMSTEAFF

v_gene: TRBV10-2
abundance: many
j_gene: TRBJ2-5
d_gene: TRBD1
CDR3nt: TGCGCCAGCAGCGGAGGACAGGGCCAAGAGACCCAGTACTTC
CDR3aa: CASSGGQGQETQYF

v_gene: TRBV3-1
abundance: .
j_gene: TRBJ2-5
d_gene: TRBD2
CDR3nt: TGTGCCAGCAGAGGGACTAGCGGGGAAGAGACCCAGTACTTC
CDR3aa: CASRGTSGEETQYF

v_gene: TRBV29-1
abundance: few
j_gene: TRBJ2-5
d_gene: TRBD1
CDR3nt: TGCAGCGTTTGGACAGGGTTAGAAGAGACCCAGTACTTC
CDR3aa: CSVWTGLEETQYF

v_gene: TRBV20-1
abundance: many
j_gene: TRBJ2-7
d_gene: .
CDR3nt: TGCAGTGCTAGAGTTGATCCGAGAAGCTACGAGCAGTACTTC
CDR3aa: CSARVDPRSYEQYF

v_gene: TRBV28
abundance: many
j_gene: TRBJ2-5
d_gene: .
CDR3nt: TGTGCCAGCAGTTTTCCGGCTAGCGCACAAGAGACCCAGTACTTC
CDR3aa: CASSFPASAQETQYF

v_gene: TRBV7-6
abundance: many
j_gene: TRBJ2-2
d_gene: .
CDR3nt: TGTGCCAGCAGCACCTATCTCGAGAGGGCCAAATCTAACGGGGAGCTGTTTTTT
CDR3aa: CASSTYLERAKSNGELFF

v_gene: TRBV20-1
abundance: many
j_gene: TRBJ2-1
d_gene: TRBD2
CDR3nt: TGCAGTGCTAGTTTCGGGAGCGGGGGTGTACATGAGCAGTTCTTC
CDR3aa: CSASFGSGGVHEQFF

v_gene: TRBV28
abundance: few
j_gene: TRBJ2-7
d_gene: .
CDR3nt: TGTGCCAGCAGCTCCATTTACGAGCAGTACTTC
CDR3aa: CASSSIYEQYF

v_gene: TRBV9
abundance: many
j_gene: TRBJ2-1
d_gene: .
CDR3nt: TGTGCCAGCAGCGTACTAGAGTTTGAGCAGTTCTTC
CDR3aa: CASSVLEFEQFF

v_gene: TRBV5-1
abundance: many
j_gene: TRBJ1-2
d_gene: TRBD1
CDR3nt: TGCGCCAGCAGCTTCGGGACAGGAGCATATGGCTACACCTTC
CDR3aa: CASSFGTGAYGYTF

v_gene: TRBV5-6
abundance: many
j_gene: TRBJ2-7
d_gene: TRBD2
CDR3nt: TGTGCCAGCAGCTTACCGGGACTAGCGGGAAGATACGAGCAGTACTTC
CDR3aa: CASSLPGLAGRYEQYF

v_gene: TRBV12-3/TRBV12-4
abundance: many
j_gene: TRBJ2-3
d_gene: .
CDR3nt: TGTGCCGCAAGGATCCCCCCAGATACGCAGTATTTT
CDR3aa: CAARIPPDTQYF

v_gene: TRBV12-3/TRBV12-4
abundance: many
j_gene: TRBJ2-7
d_gene: .
CDR3nt: TGTGCCAGCGGAATTCACTACGAGCAGTACTTC
CDR3aa: CASGIHYEQYF

v_gene: TRBV7-2
abundance: few
j_gene: TRBJ2-7
d_gene: .
CDR3nt: TGTGCCAGCGCCAATGGCGGGTACGAGCAGTACTTC
CDR3aa: CASANGGYEQYF

v_gene: TRBV20-1
abundance: many
j_gene: TRBJ2-1
d_gene: TRBD2
CDR3nt: TGCAGTGCTACTAGCGGGGGGGAGGACAATGAGCAGTTCTTC
CDR3aa: CSATSGGEDNEQFF

v_gene: TRBV11-2
abundance: many
j_gene: TRBJ2-1
d_gene: TRBD1
CDR3nt: TGTGCCAGCAGCTTATCCACAGGGGGCGAGCAGTTCTTC
CDR3aa: CASSLSTGGEQFF

v_gene: TRBV28
abundance: many
j_gene: TRBJ2-2
d_gene: .
CDR3nt: TGTGCCAGCAGTTTCGGGACCACGAACACCGGGGAGCTGTTTTTT
CDR3aa: CASSFGTTNTGELFF